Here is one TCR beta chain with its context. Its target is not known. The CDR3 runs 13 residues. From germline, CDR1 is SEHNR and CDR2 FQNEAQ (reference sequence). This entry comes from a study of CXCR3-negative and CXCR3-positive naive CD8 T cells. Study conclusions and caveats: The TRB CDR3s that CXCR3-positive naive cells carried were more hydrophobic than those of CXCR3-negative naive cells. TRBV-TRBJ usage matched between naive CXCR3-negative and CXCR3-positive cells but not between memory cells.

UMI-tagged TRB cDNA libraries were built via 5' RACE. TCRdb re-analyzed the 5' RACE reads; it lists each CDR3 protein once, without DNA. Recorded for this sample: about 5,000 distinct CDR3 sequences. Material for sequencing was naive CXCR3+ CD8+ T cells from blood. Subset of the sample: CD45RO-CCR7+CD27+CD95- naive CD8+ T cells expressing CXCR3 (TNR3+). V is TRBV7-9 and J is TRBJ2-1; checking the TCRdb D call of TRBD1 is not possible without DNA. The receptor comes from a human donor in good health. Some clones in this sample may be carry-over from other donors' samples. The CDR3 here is CASSLDGNNEQFF.